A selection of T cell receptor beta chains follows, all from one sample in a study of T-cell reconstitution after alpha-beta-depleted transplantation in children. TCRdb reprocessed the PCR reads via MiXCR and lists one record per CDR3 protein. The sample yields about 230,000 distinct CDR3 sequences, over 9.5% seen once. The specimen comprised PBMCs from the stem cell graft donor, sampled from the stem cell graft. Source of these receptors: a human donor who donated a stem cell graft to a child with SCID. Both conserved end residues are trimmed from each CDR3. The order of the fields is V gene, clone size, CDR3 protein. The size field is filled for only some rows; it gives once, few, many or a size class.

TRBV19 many ASIGQGNYHNEQF
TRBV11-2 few ASSPRTSTYSYNEQF
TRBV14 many ASSGGRKNIQY
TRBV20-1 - SASRTSGSLSDTQY
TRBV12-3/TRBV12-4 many ASSLGQTNSPLH
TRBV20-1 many SASADSGTDTQY
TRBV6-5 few ASSWGQLGDTQY
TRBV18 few ASSGPYNEQF
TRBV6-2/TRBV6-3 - ASSPRQGGRAYEQY
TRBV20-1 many SASSGTGIREKLF
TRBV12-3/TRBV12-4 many ASTAGQVNNQPQH
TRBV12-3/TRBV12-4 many ASSLRRDSPAF
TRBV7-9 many ASSFTRDRGPNYGYT
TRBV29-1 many SVTPGGVSYNEQF
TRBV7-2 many ASSPSRDIAGRGYT
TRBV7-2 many ASSLRKNTEAF
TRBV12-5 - ASGLVSEGEYMNTEAF
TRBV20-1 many SARIGQSRVNSPLH
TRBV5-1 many ASSLEGGSGNEQY
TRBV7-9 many ASSSYRGTEAF
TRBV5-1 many ASSLGAVNTGELF
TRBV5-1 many ASTRMGFTDTQY
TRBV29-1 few SVFTGDENTIY
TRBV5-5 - ASSSTGQVGRAF
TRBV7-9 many ASSLAPGAHNEQF
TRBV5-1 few ASRRSGGQAYSPLH
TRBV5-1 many ASSYSPQVNYGYT
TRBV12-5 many ASGFTRPGGTNEKLF
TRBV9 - ASSESGGSPGDTQY
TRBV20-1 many SAIAGGSGLSTEAF
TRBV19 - ASSIVGVSYNEQF
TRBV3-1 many ASSQRTGAPQETQY
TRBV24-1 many ATSDINRDRGNNSNQPQH
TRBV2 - ASSEALVAGGHQETQY
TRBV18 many ASSPRNLATQY
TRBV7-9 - ASSLAGWGTQAF
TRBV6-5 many ASSYIGSYEQY
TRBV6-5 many ASSSKRPGLPTDTQY
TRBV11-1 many ASSLRGPGLDNTGELF
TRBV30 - AWSVGVRGGRGTQY
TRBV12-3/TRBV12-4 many ASSPSMGQGTYEQY
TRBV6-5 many ASSYMMDRFQGIQY
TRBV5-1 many ASSFFSDGEKLF
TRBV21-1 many ASSKCQVPRNEQY
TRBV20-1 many SASSPGEAF
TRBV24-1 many ATSSGGEKTQY
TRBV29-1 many SVERLAGDDEQF
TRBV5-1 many ASSLGPLAGGDNEQF
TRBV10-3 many AISESVIYNEQF
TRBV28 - ASSSALLGGTEAF
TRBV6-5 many ASGGGGKLF
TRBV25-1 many ASSEWGVRASPDTQY
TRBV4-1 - ASSQGAGRLGGYT
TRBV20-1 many SAILPGQPSYEQY